This TCR beta chain was recorded in a study of early T cells in non-severe SARS-CoV-2 infection. Study-level background: The authors sequenced bulk RNA from unsorted whole blood, leaving chains unpaired. The study, taken as a whole, reports: There was a bias toward anti-spike CD8 responses in VDJdb matching, which missed private and CD4 specificities.

In its sample, this clonotype was seen a few times. The antigen remains unidentified. Unique molecular identifiers were attached to individual cDNA molecules. TCRdb redid the calling of the 5' RACE reads with MiXCR, one entry per CDR3 protein. The sample lists 71,000 or so distinct CDR3 sequences, about an eighth occurring once. V lost 8 bases, J lost 8 bases, and 18 bases lay in between. This CDR3 is 13 amino acids long. CDR1 is SEHNR and CDR2 is FQNEAQ in the germline V gene (reference sequence). V usage is TRBV7-9 and J usage is TRBJ1-2; D perhaps matches TRBD1 (6 bases). The sample taken for sequencing was whole blood. The receptor was derived from an adult who was a healthcare worker with PCR-confirmed SARS-CoV-2 infection or an uninfected control (not recorded which). CDR3 sequence: CASYLDSRGGYTF. CDR3 in DNA: TGTGCCAGCTATCTGGACAGCCGAGGAGGCTACACCTTC.